This TCR beta chain was identified in a study of tumor-infiltrating lymphocytes in primary liver carcinoma. Turning to the study itself: Enrolled patients were male and female, aged 30 to 69 years. The study obtained roughly 3.5 to 7.13 million productive TCRbeta reads per sample, similar across tissue types.

Study observations and caveats: Blood's top-250-clone fraction was significantly lower than that of tumors (p = 0.039).

RNA was extracted from whole blood without cell sorting, alongside germline DNA. Starting material of roughly 550 ng total RNA yielded TCR beta cDNA via a constant-region primer. Libraries covering TCR beta were generated through three nested multiplex PCR rounds (using a slightly modified ARM-PCR). PCR rounds one and two used TRBV1-TRBV30 forward primers with a C-beta reverse primer for 10 cycles each. Each CDR3 protein gets one entry after TCRdb re-called the multiplex PCR reads with MiXCR. The sample yields some 200,000 distinct CDR3 sequences, less than 75% seen once. Trimming left V 0 bases short and J 2 bases short, with 17 bases between. Per germline, CDR1 MNHNS and CDR2 SASEGT. The CDR3 has 17 amino acids. On this clonotype itself: What it binds is not known.

This chain uses TRBV6-1 with TRBJ2-7, with D perhaps TRBD1 (6 bases). The sequencing input was peripheral blood. This receptor was obtained from a woman between 55 and 75 years old with primary liver carcinoma and hepatitis B virus infection. The CDR3 loop reads CASSEARLDSRTYEQYF. The DNA for the CDR3 is TGTGCCAGCAGTGAAGCGAGACTGGACAGCCGAACCTACGAGCAGTACTTC.